Shown below are 7 T cell receptor beta chains from a single sample sequenced in a study of T cell responses to AZD1222 COVID-19 vaccine. TCRdb's table, derived via immunoSEQ multiplex PCR, lists solely in-frame clones and lacks some. The repertoire holds about 77,000 clones, with 80% to 95% as singletons. The sample was peripheral blood, taken 28 days after the second AZD1222 dose. The source of these receptors is an adult who received the AZD1222 COVID-19 vaccine.

This chain links TRBV7-2 with TRBJ2-7, with 7 nucleotides matching TRBD1. V shed 3 bases, J shed 0 bases, and the junction held 5 bases outside the gene matches. The CDR3 is 15 residues long. The germline CDR1 and CDR2 sequences are SGHTA and FQGNSA. CDR3 sequence (DNA): TGTGCCAGCAGCTTCAGGGACAGCCTCTCCTACGAGCAGTACTTC. This sequence encodes CASSFRDSLSYEQYF.

This sequence joins TRBV30 and TRBJ2-7; D call uncertain. The CDR3 extends over 12 amino acids. With 3 bases removed from V and 2 bases from J, the gap between germline ends came to 8 bases. From germline, CDR1 is GTSNPN and CDR2 SVGIG (reference sequence). The CDR3 region has the DNA TGTGCCTGGAGGGCTACCACCTACGAGCAGTACTTC. This gives the protein CAWRATTYEQYF. The full variable domain, completed using reference TRBV30 and TRBJ2-7, is SQTIHQWPATLVQPVGSPLSLECTVEGTSNPNLYWYRQAAGRGLQLLFYSVGIGQISSEVPQNLSASRPQDRQFILSSKKLLLSDSGFYLCAWRATTYEQYFGPGTRLTVT.

In its sample, this clone was seen once. This chain connects TRBV5-4 to TRBJ1-1; 12 nucleotides match TRBD1. Germline V lookup: CDR1 SGHNT, CDR2 YYREEE (reference sequence). V trimming: 5 bases; J trimming: 10 bases; junction bases outside the gene matches: 6. This CDR3 contains 13 residues. CDR3 bases: TGTGCCAGCAGGGGACAGGGGGCCACGGGAGCTTTCTTT. Amino acid sequence: CASRGQGATGAFF.

This chain joins TRBV27 and TRBJ2-1; possibly TRBD1 for D (5 bases). The germline V gene has CDR1 MNHEY and CDR2 SMNVEV (reference sequence). The CDR3 loop spans 12 amino acids. The ends were cut back, 5 bases at V and 9 bases at J, with 11 bases in the middle. The CDR3 spells CASSAAGFEQFF. CDR3 nucleotides: TGTGCCAGCAGTGCCGCAGGGTTTGAGCAGTTCTTC.

The chain uses TRBV5-8 and TRBJ2-7, with D uncertain. CDR3 length: 14 amino acids. Between the trimmed V and J ends, which lost 4 bases and 5 bases, there was a span of 16 bases. CDR1 and CDR2 (germline): SGHTS, YDEGEE. The CDR3 DNA is TGTGCCAGCAGCCTCTCGAGGACCCCTGACGAGCAGTACTTC. It is translated as CASSLSRTPDEQYF.

The chain carries TRBV27 and TRBJ2-7; 8 nucleotides line up with TRBD2. With V trimmed by 5 bases and J by 6 bases, 9 bases remained unmatched. The germline V gene has CDR1 MNHEY and CDR2 SMNVEV (reference sequence). CDR3 length: 14 amino acids. The CDR3 nucleotides are TGTGCCAGCAGTCTAATAGCGGGGACCTCCGAGCAGTACTTC. It is translated as CASSLIAGTSEQYF.

This rearrangement joins TRBV6-4 to TRBJ2-1, with TRBD2 matching 7 bases. Germline V gene lookup returns CDR1 MRHNA and CDR2 SNTAGT. The CDR3 length is 15 residues. Trimming took 4 bases from V and 4 from J; bases not matched to a gene: 7. The CDR3 loop is CASSVRAGDYNEQFF. CDR3 in DNA: TGTGCCAGCAGTGTAAGGGCGGGGGATTACAATGAGCAGTTCTTC.